This section outlines one T cell receptor beta chain sequence together with its context. Its specificity is not known. These data are taken from a study of blood T cells in healthy people across ages. Points from the study as a whole: Unsorted PBMCs prevented conclusive naive versus antigen-experienced comparison. The long-lived group displayed more naive CD4+ cells, plus higher diversity, than the aged donors did.

The donors, aged about 6 to 90, were healthy Caucasians from Russia. This CDR3 is built from 15 residues. CDR1 is SQVTM and CDR2 is ANQGSEA in the germline V gene. The junction had 8 bases not matched to a gene; V was cut back by 3 bases and J by 2 bases. For the second PCR, which ran for about 6 to 12 cycles, a sample-barcoded 5' primer and a J-beta primer mix were used. One entry per CDR3 protein, called by TCRdb with MiXCR from the 5' RACE reads. This table has 720,000 or so distinct CDR3 sequences, 40% to 45% appearing once. The sequencing sample was made of blood. The source is an elderly man in good health. This chain uses TRBV29-1 with TRBJ1-2; TRBD1 matches at 8 bases. The CDR3, as DNA: TGCAGCGTTGAGGGGACAGGCACTGCCAACTATGGCTACACCTTC. Amino acid sequence: CSVEGTGTANYGYTF.